This T cell receptor (beta chain) stems from a study of cytomegalovirus exposure and HLA in healthy donors. Broader study findings: Reportedly, fewer N-insertions than the approximately 610-donor mean appeared in an Asian-associated ancestry cluster in a later analysis. According to reports, the classifier identified cytomegalovirus status with high specificity and sensitivity. In a later analysis, CMV-associated beta chains were mostly HLA-associated, it appeared.

The PCR contained 60 Vbeta and 13 Jbeta primers. Original analysis: Approximately 78 million unique TCR beta chains, roughly 11 million of them shared, were counted by a later analysis. Profiling relied on immunoSEQ multiplex PCR, and the TCRdb table lists in-frame clones only, not all of them. Clone size and the V and J calls come from that table; the DNA yielded D and trimming. This sample has roughly 130,000 clones; around 80% occur once, and the top ten carry 1.5% to 2%. Note on this clone: The antigen remains undetermined.

Per germline, CDR1 WSHSY and CDR2 SAAADI. Trimming removed 2 bases from V and 8 bases from J, with 12 bases in between. The CDR3 length is 14 residues. The clonotype originates from a man aged 18 to 30 in good health and CMV-seronegative. The rearrangement joins TRBV10-2 to TRBJ1-4, with D perhaps TRBD1 (5 bases). Sequences were obtained from PBMCs. The CDR3 sequence: CASSEEGAREKLFF. For the CDR3, the DNA is TGCGCCAGCAGTGAGGAAGGGGCGAGGGAAAAACTGTTTTTT.